The 10 T cell receptor beta chains given below trace back to one sample, sequenced in a study of identical twins. TCRdb redid the calling of the 5' RACE reads with MiXCR, one entry per CDR3 protein. The sample records around 490,000 distinct CDR3 sequences, approximately 20% being singletons. These records were also assigned to another study, of yellow fever vaccine responses in identical twins.

Sequencing used CD4+ T cells sorted from blood. The receptor set was obtained from a woman younger than 30 in good health.

The table lists this clonotype with a few counts. The V gene is TRBV5-1, the J gene TRBJ2-7, with 7 bases identical to TRBD2. This CDR3 is built from 16 residues. In germline, CDR1 is SGHRS, CDR2 YFSETQ. Unmatched junction bases numbered 9, after V lost 0 bases and J lost 3 bases. The CDR3 DNA sequence: TGCGCCAGCAGCTTGGGTCCCAGCGGGAATGACTACGAGCAGTACTTC. It translates to CASSLGPSGNDYEQYF.

A few counts support this clonotype. The rearrangement uses TRBV10-3 and TRBJ2-3; 13 nucleotides agree with TRBD2. V lost 4 bases to trimming and J lost 2 bases; unmatched junction nucleotides: 3. CDR1 and CDR2 from the germline V gene are ENHRY and SYGVKD. CDR3 length: 16 residues. As DNA, the CDR3 is TGTGCCATCAGTGCGGGACTAGCGGGACTCACAGATACGCAGTATTTT. Its translation: CAISAGLAGLTDTQYF.

This clonotype was seen more than once but under ten times. The chain couples TRBV29-1 to TRBJ2-5; TRBD2 agrees at 7 bases. Germline assignment: CDR1 SQVTM and CDR2 ANQGSEA. CDR3 length: 14 residues. The J segment lost 5 bases and the V segment lost 4 bases, leaving 10 bases of the junction unmatched. CDR3 protein: CSVVSAGVRETQYF. The CDR3 nucleotides are TGCAGCGTTGTTTCTGCGGGAGTTAGGGAGACCCAGTACTTC.

This chain uses TRBV3-1 with TRBJ2-7, with 10 nucleotides matching TRBD2. Germline CDR1 LGHDT, CDR2 YNNKEL (reference sequence). The CDR3 spans 17 residues. The V and J ends lost 4 bases and 2 bases, in that order; junction bases with no gene match: 11. The CDR3 DNA is TGTGCCAGCAGCCGCCTCGGAGGACTAGCGGAGGCCTACGAGCAGTACTTC. Its translation: CASSRLGGLAEAYEQYF.

This clonotype was found many times. This chain joins TRBV28 and TRBJ2-5; D not resolved. Trimming cost V 6 bases and J 1 base, with 6 bases left between them. The CDR3 contains 12 residues. Germline V gene data show CDR1 as MDHEN and CDR2 as SYDVKM. In nucleotides, the CDR3 is TGTGCCAGCAGCTCCTCCCAAGAGACCCAGTACTTC. Amino acids: CASSSSQETQYF.

This clonotype was detected only a few times. This rearrangement joins TRBV11-1 to TRBJ2-1, with 9 bases fitting TRBD2. V dropped 3 bases and J dropped 8; count of bases not matched to a gene: 8. The CDR3 runs 15 residues. Germline CDR1 is SGHAT and CDR2 is FQDESV (reference sequence). CDR3 amino acids: CASSFGREGLDEQFF. The CDR3 nucleotides are TGTGCCAGCAGCTTCGGGCGGGAGGGTTTAGATGAGCAGTTCTTC.

This clonotype was observed a handful of times. This chain's CDR3 is CASTPQGTGANVLTF. CDR3 nucleotides: TGTGCCAGCACCCCACAGGGGACTGGGGCCAACGTCCTGACTTTC. V and J are TRBV12-3 or TRBV12-4 and TRBJ2-6; 7 nucleotides agree with TRBD1. The CDR3 runs 15 residues. The trim removed 7 bases at V and 2 bases at J, leaving 5 bases unmatched.

This rearrangement joins TRBV18 to TRBJ2-7, with 8 positions matching TRBD2. This CDR3 is built from 14 residues. The J segment lost 7 bases and the V segment lost 6 bases, leaving 11 bases of the junction unmatched. Germline-derived CDR1 and CDR2 are KGHSH and LQKENI. The DNA of the CDR3 is TGTGCCAGCTCTCCTAAAGCGGGAGTGGGAGAGCAGTACTTC. Amino acids: CASSPKAGVGEQYF.

CDR3 in amino acids: CASSPAQGVTEAFF. The CDR3 nucleotides read TGTGCCAGCAGTCCCGCACAGGGGGTGACTGAAGCTTTCTTT. The chain uses TRBV12-3 or TRBV12-4 and TRBJ1-1, with 8 bases fitting TRBD1. The V and J ends lost 5 bases and 5 bases, in that order; junction bases with no gene match: 7. CDR3 length equals 14 residues.

The CDR3 nucleotides are TGTGCCAGCAGCAGCATCGGGGCTAACACCGGGGAGCTGTTTTTT. Encoded protein: CASSSIGANTGELFF. The chain joins TRBV7-6 to TRBJ2-2; tentatively, D is TRBD1 or TRBD2 (5 bases each). The ends were cut back, 5 bases at V and 2 bases at J, with 12 bases in the middle. The CDR3 spans 15 residues. The germline CDR1 and CDR2 sequences are SGHVS and FNYEAQ.